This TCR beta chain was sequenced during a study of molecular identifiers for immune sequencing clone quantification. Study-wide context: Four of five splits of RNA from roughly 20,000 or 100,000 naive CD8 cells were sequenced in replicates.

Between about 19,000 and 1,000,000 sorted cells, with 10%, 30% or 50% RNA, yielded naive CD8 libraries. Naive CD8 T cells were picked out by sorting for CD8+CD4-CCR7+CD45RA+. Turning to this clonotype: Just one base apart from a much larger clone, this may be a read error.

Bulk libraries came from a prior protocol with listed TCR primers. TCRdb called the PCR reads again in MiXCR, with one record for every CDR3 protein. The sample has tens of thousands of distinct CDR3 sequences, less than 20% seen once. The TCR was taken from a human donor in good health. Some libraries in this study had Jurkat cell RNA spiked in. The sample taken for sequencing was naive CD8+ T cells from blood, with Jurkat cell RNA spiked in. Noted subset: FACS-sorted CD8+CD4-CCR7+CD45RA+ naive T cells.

CDR3 nucleotides: TGTGCCAGCAGTGTGGGCAGCCGATACGAGCAGTACTTC. Its translation is CASSVGSRYEQYF. The chain combines TRBV2 with TRBJ2-7; D is unresolved. The V gene lost 4 bases and the J gene lost 4 bases, with 11 bases spanning the gap. The CDR3 runs to 13 residues. The germline V gene has CDR1 SNHLY and CDR2 FYNNEI. The full variable domain, with the rest looked up from reference TRBV2 and TRBJ2-7, is EPEVTQTPSHQVTQMGQEVILRCVPISNHLYFYWYRQILGQKVEFLVSFYNNEISEKSEIFDDQFSVERPDGSNFTLKIRSTKLEDSAMYFCASSVGSRYEQYFGPGTRLTVT.